A selection of T cell receptor beta chains follows, all from one sample in a study of blood T cells in healthy people across ages. A single record per CDR3 protein comes from TCRdb applying MiXCR to the 5' RACE reads. This sample has 1,300,000 or so distinct CDR3 sequences, with around 59% found just once. Input material: blood. The receptors were sampled from a young man in good health. The conserved cysteine and the conserved F or W are not part of the CDR3 here. Each record gives: CDR3 protein, D gene, V gene, clone size, J gene. A D gene is named only where the DNA matches it firmly. Size is stated for part of the rows, as once, few or many counts, or as a class when the clone is expanded.

SAREVAGVDEQY	TRBD2	TRBV20-1	.	TRBJ2-7
SASTGISNQPQH	.	TRBV20-1	.	TRBJ1-5
ASSFMGSLGVYEQY	.	TRBV27	.	.
ASSYMDSYGYT	.	TRBV6-5	.	TRBJ1-2
ASGDTRRGRGYGCT	TRBD1	TRBV10-2	.	TRBJ1-2
SALQGAYGYT	TRBD1	TRBV20-1	.	TRBJ1-2
ACPIPGQTFTGELF	TRBD1	TRBV12-3/TRBV12-4	once	TRBJ2-2
ASKREDNYGYT	.	TRBV3-1	.	TRBJ1-2
ASSYSNTANYEQY	.	TRBV6-5	.	TRBJ2-7
ASKKLAGQPQETQY	.	TRBV28	.	TRBJ2-5
ASSRQGKSGNTIY	TRBD1	TRBV25-1	.	TRBJ1-3
ASLRSGSNEQF	.	TRBV2	.	TRBJ2-1
ASTGQGQSSYERY	TRBD1	TRBV27	.	TRBJ2-7
ASSQSFLAENEQF	TRBD2	TRBV3-1	.	TRBJ2-1
ASSHGTTGVEQY	TRBD1	TRBV14	.	.
STTDNYGYT	.	TRBV29-1	many	TRBJ1-2
AAGLAYEQY	TRBD2	TRBV28	few	.
ASRFRSSYNEQF	.	TRBV6-2/TRBV6-3	few	TRBJ2-1
ASSLASGDQYEQY	TRBD2	TRBV7-2	few	TRBJ2-7
SARGTDRGVYEQY	TRBD1	TRBV20-1	few	TRBJ2-7
SPRDSNNEQF	.	TRBV29-1	few	TRBJ2-1
ASSQVYREGSPLH	.	TRBV4-1	.	TRBJ1-6
SAGGTSGGISYEQY	TRBD2	TRBV20-1	.	TRBJ2-7
ASNRGGIGVHEQF	TRBD2	TRBV2	.	TRBJ2-1
SARDLIVRANPRTDTQY	.	TRBV20-1	.	TRBJ2-3
ASSRLADEETQY	TRBD2	TRBV6-6	.	TRBJ2-5
ASTLPGLEETQY	TRBD2	TRBV5-1	.	TRBJ2-5
SVEDLSGSSYNEQF	TRBD2	TRBV29-1	.	TRBJ2-1
ASSEGASVTYEQY	.	TRBV6-1	.	TRBJ2-7
ASSPRTGVNEQY	TRBD1	TRBV12-3/TRBV12-4	few	TRBJ2-7
ASSLAVGGGEWRETQY	TRBD2	TRBV7-2	.	TRBJ2-5
ASSPGAAGGGYNEQF	TRBD2	TRBV5-1	.	TRBJ2-1